The 28 T cell receptor beta chains reported below all come from one sample, sequenced in a study of human T cells and chemical hapten exposure. Time point of the sample: patch test 3, about 24 weeks after DPC sensitization. Treatment indicated: therapeutic diphenylcyclopropenone sensitization with weekly scalp DPC. Each CDR3 protein gets one entry after TCRdb re-called the RACE reads with MiXCR. Here the sample spans approximately 86,000 distinct CDR3 sequences, about 11% being singletons. The material sequenced was whole blood, taken in connection with sensitization to the hapten diphenylcyclopropenone (DPC). These receptors originate from a woman aged 25 to 39 with alopecia areata. Some clones in this sample may be carry-over from other donors' samples.

This clonotype was counted ten times or more. The CDR3 DNA follows: TGCAGTGCGGAGGCCGGGACTAGCGATTACGAGCAGTACTTC. Translating it yields CSAEAGTSDYEQYF. The chain uses TRBV20-1 and TRBJ2-7, with 10 bases that match TRBD2. This CDR3 comprises 14 residues. V lost 6 bases and J lost 4; bases outside the gene matches: 9. From germline, CDR1 is DFQATT and CDR2 SNEGSKA (reference sequence).

This rearrangement joins TRBV7-2 to TRBJ2-1; D is ambiguous. This CDR3 comprises 14 residues. The germline CDR1 and CDR2 sequences are SGHTA and FQGNSA. Deletions cut 1 base from V and 6 bases from J, with 10 bases between. The CDR3 bases are TGTGCCAGCAGCTTAGTGACGAGAACCAATGAGCAGTTCTTC. Translating gives CASSLVTRTNEQFF.

The J gene is TRBJ2-5, the V gene TRBV7-3, with 15 bases matching TRBD2. Germline V gene data show CDR1 as SGHTA and CDR2 as FQGTGA. V dropped 0 bases and J dropped 5; count of bases not matched to a gene: 4. The CDR3 spans 17 residues. CDR3 bases: TGTGCCAGCAGCTTAACGGGACTAGCGGGAGGAGTTGAGACCCAGTACTTC. The encoded protein is CASSLTGLAGGVETQYF.

The V gene is TRBV5-4, the J gene TRBJ2-7; the D is unclear. The CDR3 is made up of 14 amino acids. V was trimmed by 5 bases and J by 1 base, leaving 13 bases between them. Germline assignment: CDR1 SGHNT and CDR2 YYREEE (reference sequence). The CDR3 sequence: CASSWGGTSYEQYV. The CDR3 DNA is TGTGCCAGCAGTTGGGGTGGCACATCCTACGAGCAGTACGTC.

The sample holds many counts of this clonotype. The rearrangement uses TRBV10-1 and TRBJ2-1; unclear D gene. CDR3 length: 14 amino acids. V lost 0 bases and J lost 7, with 10 bases in between. Germline V lookup: CDR1 WNHNN, CDR2 SYGVQD (reference sequence). CDR3 region: CASSESVRKNEQFF. The CDR3 bases are TGCGCCAGCAGTGAGTCGGTCAGAAAAAATGAGCAGTTCTTC.

This clonotype was counted between two and nine times. The chain uses TRBV11-1 and TRBJ1-4; D unresolved. With 5 bases removed from V and 7 bases from J, the gap between germline ends came to 14 bases. The CDR3 sequence is 14 residues long. Germline loops: CDR1 SGHAT, CDR2 FQDESV (reference sequence). The CDR3 sequence: CASSRRGGSEKLFF. As DNA, the CDR3 is TGTGCCAGCAGCCGCCGTGGAGGGAGTGAAAAACTGTTTTTT.

This clonotype was detected many times. The chain links TRBV28 to TRBJ2-7; D ambiguous. Germline V gene data show CDR1 as MDHEN and CDR2 as SYDVKM. This CDR3 is built from 13 residues. V shed 7 bases and J shed 2 bases, with 12 bases lying between them. CDR3: CASNGPSPYEQYV. The CDR3 nucleotides are TGTGCCAGCAATGGACCGAGCCCCTACGAGCAGTACGTC.

In its sample, this clonotype was seen a few times. The rearrangement links TRBV2 to TRBJ2-1; D is unclear. V lost 7 bases and J lost 5, with 12 bases in between. Germline V gives CDR1 SNHLY, CDR2 FYNNEI. The CDR3 consists of 13 residues. The CDR3 reads CASKEFPNNEQFF. DNA of the CDR3: TGTGCCAGCAAGGAGTTCCCGAACAATGAGCAGTTCTTC. Drawing the rest from reference TRBV2 and TRBJ2-1, the complete variable domain is EPEVTQTPSHQVTQMGQEVILRCVPISNHLYFYWYRQILGQKVEFLVSFYNNEISEKSEIFDDQFSVERPDGSNFTLKIRSTKLEDSAMYFCASKEFPNNEQFFGPGTRLTVL.

This clonotype was recorded many times. The chain carries TRBV28 and TRBJ1-6; D ambiguous. The V end lost 2 bases, the J end lost 10 bases, and 6 bases lay between the germline ends. Germline assignment: CDR1 MDHEN and CDR2 SYDVKM. The CDR3 extends over 12 amino acids. This chain's CDR3 is CASSLEESPLHF. The CDR3 nucleotides are TGTGCCAGCAGTTTAGAGGAATCACCCCTCCACTTT.

This clonotype was seen at least ten times. V gene TRBV7-9 combines with J gene TRBJ2-1; no reliable D call. The CDR3 has 12 residues. The germline V and J ends were trimmed by 5 bases and 10 bases, with 12 bases remaining between them. Germline V gives CDR1 SEHNR, CDR2 FQNEAQ (reference sequence). CDR3 DNA sequence: TGTGCCAGCAGCCCTCGCCAGAGGGAGCAGTTCTTC. This gives the protein CASSPRQREQFF. The complete variable domain, with remaining parts taken from reference TRBV7-9 and TRBJ2-1, reads DTGVSQNPRHKITKRGQNVTFRCDPISEHNRLYWYRQTLGQGPEFLTYFQNEAQLEKSRLLSDRFSAERPKGSFSTLEIQRTEQGDSAMYLCASSPRQREQFFGPGTRLTVL.

This clonotype has only a few counts. V and J are TRBV3-1 and TRBJ2-7; no reliable D call. Per germline, CDR1 LGHDT and CDR2 YNNKEL (reference sequence). The CDR3 spans 14 residues. Between the trimmed V and J ends, which lost 1 base and 4 bases, there was a span of 11 bases. The CDR3 loop reads CASSQGTLGYEQYF. The CDR3 DNA reads TGTGCCAGCAGCCAAGGGACGCTGGGGTACGAGCAGTACTTC.

This clonotype has more than one count but fewer than ten. The V call is TRBV4-3, the J call TRBJ2-6; no firm D call. V lost 1 base, J lost 0 bases, and 13 bases lay in between. CDR1 LGHNA and CDR2 YSLEER come from the germline V gene. The CDR3 spans 18 residues. The CDR3 nucleotides are TGCGCCAGCAGCCAAGGGAAGACGGCCGGCTCTGGGGCCAACGTCCTGACTTTC. Amino acid sequence: CASSQGKTAGSGANVLTF.

This clonotype was observed a few times. CDR3 amino acids: CASSLWGPPGVYGYTF. CDR3 DNA: TGTGCCAGCAGCTTGTGGGGACCGCCAGGTGTCTATGGCTACACCTTC. V gene TRBV5-6 combines with J gene TRBJ1-2; D might be TRBD1 (5 bases). Trimming took 1 base from V and 4 from J, leaving 17 bases between them. This CDR3 comprises 16 residues. The germline V gene has CDR1 SGHDT and CDR2 YYEEEE.

The V gene is TRBV28, the J gene TRBJ2-7, with 12 bases fitting TRBD2. The V gene end was trimmed by 5 bases and the J gene end by 5 bases; junction bases not matched to a gene: 10. The CDR3 is made up of 16 amino acids. Germline CDR1 and CDR2: MDHEN and SYDVKM. CDR3 loop: CASSKGLAGGSHEQYF. As DNA, the CDR3 is TGTGCCAGCAGTAAAGGTCTAGCGGGAGGGTCCCACGAGCAGTACTTC.

This clonotype was seen many times. The chain uses TRBV5-1 and TRBJ1-6; D is unclear. Trimming left V 0 bases short and J 0 bases short, with 13 bases between. The CDR3 has 18 residues. Germline-derived CDR1 and CDR2 are SGHRS and YFSETQ. CDR3 in amino acids: CASSLAGAAGSYNSPLHF. For the CDR3, the DNA is TGCGCCAGCAGCTTGGCTGGAGCAGCCGGCTCCTATAATTCACCCCTCCACTTT.

Many counts were recorded for this clonotype. The CDR3 region has the DNA TGTGCCAGCTCAGCCGGGACAGGGGGCGTGGAGACCCAGTACTTC. It specifies CASSAGTGGVETQYF. The gene calls are TRBV18 and TRBJ2-5; 12 nucleotides line up with TRBD1. The germline V gene encodes CDR1 KGHSH and CDR2 LQKENI. CDR3 length equals 15 residues. V gave up 5 bases and J gave up 5 bases; unmatched junction bases: 6.

This clonotype has ten or more counts. The J gene is TRBJ1-3, the V gene TRBV10-1; no clear D. This CDR3 comprises 16 residues. Germline CDR1 WNHNN, CDR2 SYGVQD (reference sequence). V lost 7 bases, J lost 0 bases, and 16 bases lay in between. CDR3 amino acids: CASTFLQFSSGNTIYF. The CDR3 bases are TGCGCCAGCACTTTTCTACAATTCAGCTCTGGAAACACCATATATTTT.

The chain uses TRBV29-1 and TRBJ2-7, with 9 bases fitting TRBD1. Trimming at V came to 6 bases and at J to 0 bases, leaving 6 bases not matched to a gene. This CDR3 spans 14 amino acids. Germline values: CDR1 SQVTM, CDR2 ANQGSEA. The DNA for the CDR3 is TGCAGCGTGGCCGGGACAGGGCCCTCCTACGAGCAGTACGTC. As protein: CSVAGTGPSYEQYV.

V and J are TRBV12-3 or TRBV12-4 and TRBJ2-2, with D hard to call. V was cut by 8 bases and J by 0 bases, with 4 bases left in between. The CDR3 runs to 12 residues. The chain's CDR3 is CASRSNTGELFF. The CDR3, as DNA: TGTGCCAGCCGGTCGAACACCGGGGAGCTGTTTTTT.

This clonotype was seen more than once but under ten times. The rearrangement uses TRBV28 and TRBJ2-1, with a weak D call TRBD2 (5 bases). The CDR3 spans 16 residues. V was trimmed by 1 base and J by 1 base, leaving 11 bases between them. From germline, CDR1 is MDHEN and CDR2 SYDVKM. The CDR3 spells CASSLSGGPSYNEQFF. CDR3 sequence (DNA): TGTGCCAGCAGTTTATCGGGCGGGCCGTCCTACAATGAGCAGTTCTTC.

This clonotype was seen repeatedly, ten times or more. The DNA for the CDR3 is TGTGCCAGCAGGGGGGACAGCGTGTATGGCTACACCTTC. Translation gives CASRGDSVYGYTF. The rearrangement links TRBV2 to TRBJ1-2; TRBD1 aligns across 7 bases. Germline loops: CDR1 SNHLY, CDR2 FYNNEI. This CDR3 is built from 13 residues. J gave up 5 bases and V 6 bases, and 6 bases lay outside the gene matches.

This CDR3 reads CSVAPISFHIQYF. The CDR3 DNA follows: TGCAGCGTTGCCCCCATATCTTTCCACATTCAGTACTTC. This chain links TRBV29-1 with TRBJ2-4; no reliable D call. The CDR3 totals 13 residues. Germline V gives CDR1 SQVTM, CDR2 ANQGSEA. Trimming left V 4 bases short and J 8 bases short, with 15 bases between.

This clonotype was counted at least ten times. The chain uses TRBV6-5 and TRBJ2-7; 10 bases match TRBD1. Germline CDR1 MNHEY, CDR2 SVGAGI. This CDR3 contains 14 residues. Trimming at V came to 7 bases and at J to 6 bases, leaving 9 bases not matched to a gene. In DNA form, the CDR3 reads TGTGCCAGCAACTCCGGGACAGGGGTCCTCGAGCAGTACTTC. It specifies CASNSGTGVLEQYF.

The rearrangement uses TRBV7-2 and TRBJ2-3; no definite D call. V was cut by 4 bases and J by 6 bases, with 11 bases left in between. Per the germline V gene, CDR1 is SGHTA and CDR2 is FQGNSA. This CDR3 has 13 residues. The DNA for the CDR3 is TGTGCCAGCAGCTACCCCCCTTTGGATACGCAGTATTTT. Translating it yields CASSYPPLDTQYF.

At least ten counts were recorded for this clonotype. The rearrangement joins TRBV4-3 to TRBJ1-3; TRBD1 might be the D (5 bases). Trimming pared 1 base from V and 0 bases from J, leaving 10 bases between. This CDR3 comprises 16 residues. CDR1 is LGHNA, CDR2 YSLEER, per germline. The CDR3 reads CASSQGGALSGNTIYF. The CDR3 DNA is TGCGCCAGCAGCCAAGGAGGGGCGCTCTCTGGAAACACCATATATTTT.

This clonotype was seen at least ten times. The chain is built from TRBV11-2 and TRBJ2-3; D assignment may be TRBD1 or TRBD2 (7 bases each). This CDR3 has 15 residues. Deletions cut 5 bases from V and 5 bases from J, with 17 bases between. Germline CDR1 is SGHAT and CDR2 is FQNNGV. In DNA, the CDR3 is TGTGCCAGCAGCCAGGGGGGAGGGAGGATAGATACGCAGTATTTT. This encodes CASSQGGGRIDTQYF.

The chain links TRBV9 to TRBJ2-5; D is uncertain. In germline, CDR1 is SGDLS, CDR2 YYNGEE. V shed 0 bases and J shed 2 bases, with 8 bases lying between them. This CDR3 comprises 14 residues. This CDR3 is CASSVGALQETQYF. CDR3 DNA: TGTGCCAGCAGCGTAGGGGCACTTCAAGAGACCCAGTACTTC.

Ten or more counts support this clonotype. CDR3 DNA: TGTGCCAGCAGAAACATCGGCCCCTACGAGCAGTACTTC. This codes for CASRNIGPYEQYF. The rearrangement joins TRBV6-5 to TRBJ2-7; no clear D gene. V shed 6 bases and J shed 2 bases, with 11 bases lying between them. This CDR3 has 13 amino acids. Per the germline V gene, CDR1 is MNHEY and CDR2 is SVGAGI.